Included here is one TCR beta chain sequence, with context. In its sample, this clonotype was seen a few times. It has no known antigen specificity. Base qualities are not at hand, and no much larger clone is one base apart. The data were obtained in a study of vaccination and CD4 T cells after COVID-19 (dated by TCRdb to the early 2020s). Background on the whole study: Convalescent patients had a positive SARS-CoV-2 result on nasal swab PCR, and of these patients, fewer than ten had mild disease and one had severe disease. Post-vaccine blood samples were obtained a median of about 72 days after the second vaccine dose, with a range of about 12 to 241 days. The spike-specific CD4+ TCR repertoire was compared before and after mRNA vaccination in about nine COVID-19 convalescent patients and a handful of infection-naive healthy vaccine recipients. The convalescent cohort comprised six males and four females, including two Hispanic individuals, seven Caucasians, two Asians and one multiracial person. Control cultures received a CEFX viral epitope pool as the positive control, an HIV-1 Nef peptide pool as the negative control, or no peptide. Overlapping spike peptide pools from SARS-CoV-2 and from the common cold coronaviruses HCoV-NL63, HCoV-OC43 and HCoV-229E were used as culture stimuli. Post-COVID blood samples were collected from convalescent patients a median of around 100 days after diagnosis, with a range of about 30 to 161 days. Each participant got two doses of either the Pfizer-BioNTech BNT162b2 vaccine (n=8) or the Moderna mRNA-1273 vaccine (n=2).

Library construction relied on PCR. DNA from cultured CD4+ T cells was subjected to TCR sequencing with the Oncomine TCR Beta short-read assay at the Johns Hopkins FTIC core. The QIAamp micro DNA kit was used to extract genomic DNA from the cultured CD4+ T cells. Oncomine TCR Beta libraries from cultured CD4+ T cells were pooled using unique dual indexes and sequenced on an Illumina iSeq 100. In the source study's methods: Non-productive sequences were removed, and CDR3s not starting with C, not ending with F or W, or shorter than 7 amino acids were discarded. The MANAFEST web application was used to identify antigen-specific clonotypes by comparing peptide-stimulated wells against reference wells and other culture wells. For a clone to be called positive, the clone needed an FDR below 0.05, an odds ratio above 5, and a productive frequency above 0.1% in at least two of three replicate wells. Clonotypes that were significantly expanded in both SARS-CoV-2 spike wells and at least one common cold coronavirus spike condition were defined as cross-reactive. Similarity between CDR3 sequences was evaluated in R version 3.6.1 using Levenshtein distances (stringdist) and unrooted phylogenetic trees (ape). TCRdb passed the public sequencing reads through fastp at Q25 and MiXCR, retaining productive beta sequences. Each CDR3 protein gets just one entry, which takes the most common genes and DNA from the rows behind it. The V and J calls follow TCRdb's processing rather than the paper's. A total of more than 15,000 distinct CDR3 sequences appear in this sample, approximately 31% of them only once. Clones ranked in the top ten supply approximately 14% of the sample.

The full study reports these points: An increase in the median number of SARS-CoV-2-reactive clonotypes from approximately 20 after infection to a few dozen after vaccination was observed, but the change was not found to be significant. Nearly all vaccine-specific clones in convalescent patients (304 of 307) were mono-reactive for SARS-CoV-2 spike rather than cross-reactive with common cold coronaviruses. Among convalescent patients, a median roughly 84% of the SARS-CoV-2-reactive clones seen after vaccination appeared only after vaccination, which suggests priming specific to the vaccine. Only a relatively small number of convalescent patients were included in the study, and early timepoints following natural infection were not analyzed.

CDR1 LNHNV and CDR2 YYDKDF are derived from the germline V gene (reference sequence). The junction shows trimming of 4 bases on V and 8 bases on J, plus 17 bases between the germline ends. CDR3 length: 14 amino acids, cysteine to phenylalanine. CDR3 DNA is the only sequence kept; it has 42 bases, read in frame from the first base. The treatment or condition label, read with the paper, signifies: approximately 11-day PBMC culture with coronavirus spike peptide pools or control peptides (ViraFEST assay). The ViraFEST assay, used in the study, expanded antigen-specific T cells with peptide pools and then identified the expanded clonotypes through TCR sequencing. The positive SARS-CoV-2 PCR tests of the convalescent patients were dated from March to December 2020, before the Alpha, Beta and Delta variants emerged in the United States. PBMCs were cultured at under 2.5 million per well in IMDM supplemented with about 5.5% human AB serum and approximately 10 IU/ml IL-2, with approximately 10 ug/ml peptide pools added. On days 3 and 7, half of the culture medium was replaced with fresh IL-2-containing medium. Once the cells had been in culture for around 10 days, the EasySep CD4+ T cell isolation kit was used to isolate CD4+ T cells by negative selection. Ficoll-Paque Plus gradient centrifugation was used to isolate PBMCs from whole blood, and the isolated PBMCs were then either used fresh or cryopreserved at -140C. Each culture condition was generally run in triplicate wells.

The rearranged chain carries TRBV15 and TRBJ1-2; a confident D gene designation cannot be given. Sequencing input: cultured CD4+ T cells from blood. The sequence came from a human donor with COVID-19. The CDR3 has the sequence CATSNQPNPQGYTF. The sequence in DNA is TGTGCCACCAGCAACCAGCCCAACCCTCAAGGCTACACCTTC.